The T cell receptor beta chain described here comes from a study of control samples from healthy donors and cancer patients. This CDR3 has 16 residues. CDR1 and CDR2 from the germline V gene are MNHNY and SVGAGI (reference sequence). Trimming at V came to 6 bases and at J to 0 bases, leaving 1 base not matched to a gene. Measured with immunoSEQ multiplex PCR; TCRdb has only the in-frame clones, and not every one. In the table there are some 130,000 clones, approximately 94% of which are singletons. The source of this sequence is a man under 40 in good health. The chain joins TRBV6-6 to TRBJ2-3; 15 nucleotides line up with TRBD2. Sequenced input: blood. The CDR3 spells CASRGTSGGSTDTQYF. The DNA of the CDR3 is TGTGCCAGCAGGGGGACTAGCGGGGGGAGCACAGATACGCAGTATTTT.